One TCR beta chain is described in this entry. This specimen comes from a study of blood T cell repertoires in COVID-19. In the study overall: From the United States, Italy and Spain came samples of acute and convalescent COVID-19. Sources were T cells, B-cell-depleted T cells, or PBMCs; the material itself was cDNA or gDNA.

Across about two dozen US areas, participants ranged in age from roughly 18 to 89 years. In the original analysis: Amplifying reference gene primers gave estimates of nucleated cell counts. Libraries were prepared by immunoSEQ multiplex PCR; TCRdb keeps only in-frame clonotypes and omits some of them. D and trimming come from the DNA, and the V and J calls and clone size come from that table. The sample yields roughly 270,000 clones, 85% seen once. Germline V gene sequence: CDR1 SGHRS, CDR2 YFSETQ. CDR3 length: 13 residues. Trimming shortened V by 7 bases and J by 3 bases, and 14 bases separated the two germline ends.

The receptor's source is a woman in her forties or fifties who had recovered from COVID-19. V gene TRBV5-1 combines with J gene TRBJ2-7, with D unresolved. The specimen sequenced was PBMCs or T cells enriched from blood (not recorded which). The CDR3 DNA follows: TGCGCCAGCTCCTCCGGTTCTCGCTACGAGCAGTACTTC. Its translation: CASSSGSRYEQYF. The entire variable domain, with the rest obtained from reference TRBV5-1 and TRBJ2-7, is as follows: KAGVTQTPRYLIKTRGQQVTLSCSPISGHRSVSWYQQTPGQGLQFLFEYFSETQRNKGNFPGRFSGRQFSNSRSEMNVSTLELGDSALYLCASSSGSRYEQYFGPGTRLTVT.